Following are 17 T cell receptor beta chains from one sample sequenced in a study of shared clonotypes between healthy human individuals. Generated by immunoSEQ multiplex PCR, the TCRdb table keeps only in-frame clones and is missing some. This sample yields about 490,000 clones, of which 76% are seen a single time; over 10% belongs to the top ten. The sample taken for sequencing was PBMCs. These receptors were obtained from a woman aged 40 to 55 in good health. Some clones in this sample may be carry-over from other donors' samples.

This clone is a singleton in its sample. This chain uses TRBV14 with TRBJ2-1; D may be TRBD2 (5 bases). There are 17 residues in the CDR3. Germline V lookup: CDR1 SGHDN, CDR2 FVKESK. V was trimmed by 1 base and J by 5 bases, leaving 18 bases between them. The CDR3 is CASSQVAYGSNDNEQFF. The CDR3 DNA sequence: TGTGCCAGCAGCCAAGTGGCGTATGGGAGTAACGACAATGAGCAGTTCTTC.

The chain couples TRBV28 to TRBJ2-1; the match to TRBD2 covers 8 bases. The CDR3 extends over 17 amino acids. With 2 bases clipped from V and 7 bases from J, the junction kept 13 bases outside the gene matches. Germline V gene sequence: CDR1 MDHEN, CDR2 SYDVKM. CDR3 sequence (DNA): TGTGCCAGCAGTTTAGGTGGGGCTAGCGGGTTAGTGAATGAGCAGTTCTTC. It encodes CASSLGGASGLVNEQFF.

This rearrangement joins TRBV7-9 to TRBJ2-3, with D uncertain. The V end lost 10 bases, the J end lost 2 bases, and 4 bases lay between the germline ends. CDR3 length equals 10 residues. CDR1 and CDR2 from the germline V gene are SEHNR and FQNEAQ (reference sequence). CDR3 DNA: TGTGCCACCTACACAGATACGCAGTATTTT. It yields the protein CATYTDTQYF.

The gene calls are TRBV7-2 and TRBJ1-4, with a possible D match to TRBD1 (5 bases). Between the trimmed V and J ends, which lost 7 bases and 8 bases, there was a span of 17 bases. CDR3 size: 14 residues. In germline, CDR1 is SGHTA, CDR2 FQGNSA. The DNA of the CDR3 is TGTGCCAGCACCGGGGTCGGCGGGGACGAAAAACTGTTTTTT. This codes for CASTGVGGDEKLFF.

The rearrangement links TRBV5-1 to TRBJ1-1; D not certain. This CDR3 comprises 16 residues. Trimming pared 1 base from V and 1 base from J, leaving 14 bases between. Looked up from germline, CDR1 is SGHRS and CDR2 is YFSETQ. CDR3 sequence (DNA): TGCGCCAGCAGCTTGCAGATCTCGGTCCGGAACACTGAAGCTTTCTTT. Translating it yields CASSLQISVRNTEAFF.

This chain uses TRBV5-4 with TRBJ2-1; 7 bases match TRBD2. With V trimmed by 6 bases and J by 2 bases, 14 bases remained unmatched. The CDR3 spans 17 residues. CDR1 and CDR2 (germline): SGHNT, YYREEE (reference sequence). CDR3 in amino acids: CASNSGVGGRAYNEQFF. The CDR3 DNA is TGTGCCAGCAACTCCGGGGTGGGCGGGAGAGCCTACAATGAGCAGTTCTTC. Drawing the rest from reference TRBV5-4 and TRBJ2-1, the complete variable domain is ETGVTQSPTHLIKTRGQQVTLRCSSQSGHNTVSWYQQALGQGPQFIFQYYREEENGRGNFPPRFSGLQFPNYSSELNVNALELDDSALYLCASNSGVGGRAYNEQFFGPGTRLTVL.

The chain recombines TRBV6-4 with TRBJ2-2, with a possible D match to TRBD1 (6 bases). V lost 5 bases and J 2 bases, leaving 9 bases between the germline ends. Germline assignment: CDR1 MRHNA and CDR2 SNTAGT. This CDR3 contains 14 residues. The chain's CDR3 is CASSWDTNTGELFF. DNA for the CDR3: TGTGCCAGCAGTTGGGACACCAACACCGGGGAGCTGTTTTTT.

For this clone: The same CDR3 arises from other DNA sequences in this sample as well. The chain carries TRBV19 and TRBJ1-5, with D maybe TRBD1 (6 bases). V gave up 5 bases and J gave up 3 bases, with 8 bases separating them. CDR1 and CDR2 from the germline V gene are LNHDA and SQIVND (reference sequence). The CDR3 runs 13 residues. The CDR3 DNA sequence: TGTGCCAGTAGTCACAGGGACAATCAGCCCCAGCATTTT. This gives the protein CASSHRDNQPQHF.

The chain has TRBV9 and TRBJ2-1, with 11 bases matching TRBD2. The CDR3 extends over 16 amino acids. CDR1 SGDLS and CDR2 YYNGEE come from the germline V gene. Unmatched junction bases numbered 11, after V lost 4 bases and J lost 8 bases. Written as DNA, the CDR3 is TGTGCCAGCAGCCCTTTCGTTGGACTAGCGGGCCATGAGCAGTTCTTC. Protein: CASSPFVGLAGHEQFF. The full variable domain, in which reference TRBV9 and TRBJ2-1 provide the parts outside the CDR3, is DSGVTQTPKHLITATGQRVTLRCSPRSGDLSVYWYQQSLDQGLQFLIQYYNGEERAKGNILERFSAQQFPDLHSELNLSSLELGDSALYFCASSPFVGLAGHEQFFGPGTRLTVL.

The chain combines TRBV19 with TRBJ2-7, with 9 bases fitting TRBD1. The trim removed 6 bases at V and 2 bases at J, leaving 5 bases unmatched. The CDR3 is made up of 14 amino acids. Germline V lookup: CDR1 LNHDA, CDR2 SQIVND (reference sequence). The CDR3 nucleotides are TGTGCCAGTAGCCCCGGGACAGGGACCTACGAGCAGTACTTC. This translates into CASSPGTGTYEQYF.

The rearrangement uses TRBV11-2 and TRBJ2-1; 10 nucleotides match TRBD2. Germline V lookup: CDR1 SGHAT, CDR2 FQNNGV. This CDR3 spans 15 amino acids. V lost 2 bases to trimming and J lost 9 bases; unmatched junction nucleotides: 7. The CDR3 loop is CASSLRASGSSEQFF. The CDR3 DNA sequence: TGTGCCAGCAGCTTAAGGGCTAGCGGGAGTTCTGAGCAGTTCTTC.

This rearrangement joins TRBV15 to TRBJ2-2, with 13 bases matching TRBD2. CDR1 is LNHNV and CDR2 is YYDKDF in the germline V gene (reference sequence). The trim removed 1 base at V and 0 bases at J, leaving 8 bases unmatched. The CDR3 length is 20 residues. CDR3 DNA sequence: TGTGCCACCAGCAGAGCCCGAGGACTAGCGGGAGCCCCGAACACCGGGGAGCTGTTTTTT. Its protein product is CATSRARGLAGAPNTGELFF.

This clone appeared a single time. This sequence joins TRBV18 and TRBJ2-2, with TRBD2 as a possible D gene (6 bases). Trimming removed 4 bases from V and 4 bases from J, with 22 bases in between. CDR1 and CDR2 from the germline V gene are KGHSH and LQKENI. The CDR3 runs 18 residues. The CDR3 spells CASSQTGRTPGPTGELFF. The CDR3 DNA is TGTGCCAGCTCACAAACGGGGAGGACCCCAGGTCCCACCGGGGAGCTGTTTTTT.

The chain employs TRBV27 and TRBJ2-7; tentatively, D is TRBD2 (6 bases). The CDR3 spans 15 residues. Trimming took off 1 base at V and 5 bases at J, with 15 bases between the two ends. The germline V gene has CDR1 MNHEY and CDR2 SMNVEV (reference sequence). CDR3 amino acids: CASSLYPGGTDEQYF. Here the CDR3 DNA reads TGTGCCAGCAGTTTATACCCCGGGGGTACCGACGAGCAGTACTTC.

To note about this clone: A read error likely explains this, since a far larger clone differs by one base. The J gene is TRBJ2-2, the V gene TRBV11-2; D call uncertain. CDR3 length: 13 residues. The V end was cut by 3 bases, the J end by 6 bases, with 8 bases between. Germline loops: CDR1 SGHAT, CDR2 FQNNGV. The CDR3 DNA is TGTGCCAGCAGCTTTTATTCCGCCGGGGAGCTGTTTTTT. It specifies CASSFYSAGELFF.

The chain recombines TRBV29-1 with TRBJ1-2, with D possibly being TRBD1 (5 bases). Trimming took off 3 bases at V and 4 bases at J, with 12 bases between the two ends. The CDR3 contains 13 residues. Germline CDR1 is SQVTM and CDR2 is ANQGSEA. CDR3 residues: CSVDSGSGYGYTF. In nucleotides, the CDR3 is TGCAGCGTTGATTCAGGGTCGGGCTATGGCTACACCTTC.

The CDR3 loop reads CAWSVGDVLGQYF. The CDR3 DNA follows: TGTGCCTGGAGTGTTGGGGACGTCCTAGGCCAGTACTTC. The chain carries TRBV30 and TRBJ2-7; D may correspond to TRBD1 or TRBD2 (5 bases each). Germline assignment: CDR1 GTSNPN and CDR2 SVGIG (reference sequence). The CDR3 covers 13 residues. The ends were cut back, 0 bases at V and 10 bases at J, with 16 bases in the middle.